This TCR beta chain is drawn from a study of T cell responses to AZD1222 COVID-19 vaccine. About this clone itself: Its antigen is as yet unknown.

The study, taken as a whole, reports: At 160-218 and 743-854, vaccine-associated CD4 TCRs were dominant, and they spanned spike. Nearly half of the spike-specific TCRs reportedly recognize variant regions that carry no mutations. Clonal diversity was possibly underestimated, and white British individuals and females predominated among donors.

CDR3 length: 16 residues. The V and J ends lost 1 base and 2 bases respectively, with 12 bases between them. Looked up from germline, CDR1 is LGHDT and CDR2 is YNNKEL (reference sequence). Sequencing was performed with immunoSEQ multiplex PCR; in TCRdb, only in-frame clones are kept and a portion is missing. This sample has 85,000 to 100,000 clones, with more than 80% found just once. The starting material was peripheral blood, obtained on day 0 of AZD1222 vaccination. This TCR was recovered from an adult in good health. The V gene is TRBV3-1 (or the pseudogene TRBV3-2), the J gene TRBJ2-1; D is ambiguous. The CDR3 here is CASSQVSGRTYNEQFF. The CDR3 nucleotides are TGTGCCAGCAGCCAAGTGTCTGGTAGGACCTACAATGAGCAGTTCTTC.